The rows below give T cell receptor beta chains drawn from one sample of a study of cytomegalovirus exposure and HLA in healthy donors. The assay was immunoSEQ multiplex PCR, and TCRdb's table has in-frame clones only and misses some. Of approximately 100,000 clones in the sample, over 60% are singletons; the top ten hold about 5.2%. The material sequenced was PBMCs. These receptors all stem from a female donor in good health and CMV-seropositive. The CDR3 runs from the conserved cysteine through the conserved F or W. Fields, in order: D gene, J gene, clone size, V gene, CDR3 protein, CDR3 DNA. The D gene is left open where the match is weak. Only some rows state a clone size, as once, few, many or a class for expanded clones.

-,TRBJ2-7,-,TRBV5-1,CASSLGGRAGSYEQYF,TGCGCCAGCAGCTTGGGGGGCAGGGCAGGCTCCTACGAGCAGTACTTC
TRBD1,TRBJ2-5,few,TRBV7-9,CASSRQGSGETQYF,TGTGCCAGCAGTCGACAGGGGTCAGGGGAGACCCAGTACTTC
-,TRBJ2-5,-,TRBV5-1,CASQGGVGETQYF,TGCGCCAGTCAAGGCGGGGTTGGGGAGACCCAGTACTTC
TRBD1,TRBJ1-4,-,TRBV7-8,CASQGGTNEKLFF,TGTGCCAGCCAGGGGGGCACTAATGAAAAACTGTTTTTT
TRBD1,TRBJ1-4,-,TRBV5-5,CASSVRPGQASLNEKLFF,TGTGCCAGCAGCGTCCGTCCGGGACAGGCCTCTCTTAATGAAAAACTGTTTTTT
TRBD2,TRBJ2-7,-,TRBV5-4,CASTPTSGGVHEQYF,TGTGCCAGCACTCCGACTAGCGGGGGGGTCCACGAGCAGTACTTC
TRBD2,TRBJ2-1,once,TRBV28,CASVAGGRDEQFF,TGTGCCAGTGTAGCGGGAGGGAGGGATGAGCAGTTCTTC
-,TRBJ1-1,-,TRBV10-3,CAISESGEVLARAFF,TGTGCCATCAGTGAGTCGGGGGAGGTTCTCGCTCGCGCTTTCTTT
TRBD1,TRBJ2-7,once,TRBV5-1,CASSLGDRASYEQYF,TGCGCCAGCAGCTTGGGGGACAGGGCCTCCTACGAGCAGTACTTC
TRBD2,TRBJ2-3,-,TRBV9,CASSPNRGGRGTADTQYF,TGTGCCAGCAGCCCCAATCGGGGGGGCCGAGGAACCGCAGATACGCAGTATTTT
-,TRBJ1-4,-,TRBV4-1,CASSQTQRAGENEKLFF,TGCGCCAGCAGCCAAACCCAAAGAGCGGGGGAAAATGAAAAACTGTTTTTT
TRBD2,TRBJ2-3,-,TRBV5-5,CASSPRSGGSSSTDTQYF,TGTGCCAGCAGCCCACGGAGCGGGGGTAGTAGTAGCACAGATACGCAGTATTTT
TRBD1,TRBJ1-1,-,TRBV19,CATSPGQGFRAFF,TGTGCCACTTCCCCGGGACAGGGCTTCCGAGCTTTCTTT
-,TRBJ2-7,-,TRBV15,CATSANLGSPTLEQYF,TGTGCCACCAGCGCAAACCTCGGGAGTCCCACGCTCGAGCAGTACTTC
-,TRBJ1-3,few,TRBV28,CASSSHSGSGNTIYF,TGTGCCAGCAGTTCTCACAGCGGCTCTGGAAACACCATATATTTT
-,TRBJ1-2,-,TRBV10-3,CAISESRDYGYTF,TGTGCCATCAGTGAGTCCAGGGACTATGGCTACACCTTC
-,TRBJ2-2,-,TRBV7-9,CATTALSGELFF,TGTGCCACGACAGCGCTTTCCGGGGAGCTGTTTTTT
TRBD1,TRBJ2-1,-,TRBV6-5,CASFDRGRSDEQFF,TGTGCCAGCTTCGACAGGGGGCGTTCCGATGAGCAGTTCTTC
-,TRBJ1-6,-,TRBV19,CASTESSYNSPLHF,TGTGCCAGTACCGAGAGCTCCTATAATTCACCCCTCCACTTT
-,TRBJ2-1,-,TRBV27,CASSLWLVRENEQFF,TGTGCCAGCAGTTTATGGTTAGTGAGAGAGAATGAGCAGTTCTTC
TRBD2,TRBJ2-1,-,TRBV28,CASWNIAGGSNEQFF,TGTGCCAGCTGGAACATAGCGGGAGGTTCCAATGAGCAGTTCTTC
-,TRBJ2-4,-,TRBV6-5,CASAYREGAIQYF,TGTGCCAGCGCATACAGGGAGGGTGCCATTCAGTACTTC
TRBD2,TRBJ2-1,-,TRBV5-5,CASSYQSRTSGAYNEQFF,TGTGCCAGCAGCTACCAATCCCGGACTAGCGGGGCCTACAATGAGCAGTTCTTC
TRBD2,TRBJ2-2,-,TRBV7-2,CASSPWQREASAGELFF,TGTGCCAGCAGCCCCTGGCAGCGGGAGGCTTCCGCCGGGGAGCTGTTTTTT
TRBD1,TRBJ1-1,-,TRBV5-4,CASSPWDRGNTEAFF,TGTGCCAGCAGCCCCTGGGACAGGGGGAACACTGAAGCTTTCTTT
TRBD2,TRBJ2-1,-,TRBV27,CASSLIQFSGGNEQFF,TGTGCCAGCAGTTTAATCCAGTTTAGCGGGGGCAATGAGCAGTTCTTC